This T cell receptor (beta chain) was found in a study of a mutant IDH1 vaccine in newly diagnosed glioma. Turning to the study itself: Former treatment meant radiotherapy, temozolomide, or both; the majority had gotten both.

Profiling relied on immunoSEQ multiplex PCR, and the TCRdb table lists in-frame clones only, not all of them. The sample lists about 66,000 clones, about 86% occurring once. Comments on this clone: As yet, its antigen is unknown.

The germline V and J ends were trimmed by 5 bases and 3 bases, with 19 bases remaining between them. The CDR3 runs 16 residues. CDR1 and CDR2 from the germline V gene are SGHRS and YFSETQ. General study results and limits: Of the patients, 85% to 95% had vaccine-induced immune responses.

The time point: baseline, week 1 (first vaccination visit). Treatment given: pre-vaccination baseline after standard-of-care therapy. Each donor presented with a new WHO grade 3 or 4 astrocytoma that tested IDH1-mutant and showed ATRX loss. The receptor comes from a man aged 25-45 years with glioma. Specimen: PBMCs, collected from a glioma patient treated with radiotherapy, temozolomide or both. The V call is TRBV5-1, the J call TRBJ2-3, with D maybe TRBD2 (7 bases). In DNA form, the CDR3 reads TGCGCCAGCAGTTACATAGGGGGGGTAAGGACAGATACGCAGTATTTT. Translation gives CASSYIGGVRTDTQYF.